This TCR beta chain appears in the sequencing data of a study of metastatic and nonmetastatic thyroid tumors. Study at large: Repertoires from malignant and benign thyroid patients were compared across blood and tumor or nodule tissue.

Points from the study as a whole: Patients with malignant thyroid tumors reportedly had significantly higher TCR beta diversity than those with benign nodules, in blood and tumor.

In the authors' workflow: The distant-metastasis classifier for papillary thyroid cancer was built from CDR3 differences across clinicopathological groups. MiXCR re-clonotyped the PCR reads for TCRdb. These V and J calls derive from TCRdb rather than the authors' analysis. This sample carries 20,000 to 25,000 clones, less than 15% of them seen once, and the ten largest clones take approximately 6.2%. A word on this clone: Its specificity is not known.

V lost 4 bases, J lost 9 bases, and 8 bases stayed unmatched. This CDR3 comprises 14 residues. From germline, CDR1 is GTSNPN and CDR2 SVGIG (reference sequence). Ahead of thyroid surgery, no patient had received treatment of any kind. This TCR derives from a male donor with papillary thyroid cancer or a benign thyroid nodule (not recorded which). Some clones in this sample may be carry-over from other donors' samples. The sequencing input was blood. V is TRBV30 and J is TRBJ2-2; 10 bases line up with TRBD2. The CDR3 DNA follows: TGTGCCTGGATGGTAGCGGGAGGTGGTAGGGAGCTGTTTTTT. The encoded protein is CAWMVAGGGRELFF.